This T cell receptor beta chain emerged from a study of T cells in narcolepsy. Profiled with immunoSEQ multiplex PCR; TCRdb holds only in-frame clones, not every one. The sample holds just under 35,000 clones, less than 90% seen once. General observations from the study: Reportedly, autoreactive clonotypes were serially detected in patients' blood but not controls'.

Concerning this clone itself: The antigen is unknown.

With 6 bases removed from V and 0 bases from J, the gap between germline ends came to 11 bases. Germline loops: CDR1 MNHEY, CDR2 SMNVEV (reference sequence). The CDR3 totals 15 residues. The sequencing sample was made of memory (CD45RA-) CD4+ T cells from blood. V is TRBV27 and J is TRBJ2-2; no clear D gene. The sequence was collected from a human donor in good health. DNA of the CDR3: TGTGCCAGCAGCTTCTGGGGATCGAACACCGGGGAGCTGTTTTTT. Its translation: CASSFWGSNTGELFF.